This T cell receptor beta chain was captured in a study of shared clonotypes between healthy human individuals. On the study more broadly: The study drew on a couple of women and three men aged 18 to 49 as donors. Points from the study as a whole: Naive subsets tended to show greater estimated richness than memory subsets.

CD4+ cells were split into CD45RA+ naive and CD45RA-negative memory subsets. TCRdb's table, derived via immunoSEQ multiplex PCR, lists solely in-frame clones and lacks some. This table has 2.5 million or so clones, around 90% appearing once. Germline loops: CDR1 SGHRS, CDR2 YFSETQ. Trimming pared 4 bases from V and 5 bases from J, leaving 12 bases between. The CDR3 runs 14 residues. As to this clone: Its target is unknown. This CDR3 is also generated by other DNA sequences in the sample.

The sequenced sample was naive CD4+ T cells sorted from blood. Subset denoted: CD45RA+ positively selected. The gene calls are TRBV5-1 and TRBJ2-2; D is ambiguous. This sequence was found in a man aged 18 to 29 in good health. CDR3 sequence reads: CASSPRTETGELFF. The CDR3 DNA follows: TGCGCCAGCAGCCCCCGGACGGAGACCGGGGAGCTGTTTTTT. Full variable domain (rest looked up from reference TRBV5-1 and TRBJ2-2): KAGVTQTPRYLIKTRGQQVTLSCSPISGHRSVSWYQQTPGQGLQFLFEYFSETQRNKGNFPGRFSGRQFSNSRSEMNVSTLELGDSALYLCASSPRTETGELFFGEGSRLTVL.